This TCR beta chain was profiled in a study of CD8+CD57+ T cells in acquired aplastic anemia. Whole-study context: Sorted CD4+ and CD8+ cell DNA averaged 3.2 ug. Where healthy donors were concerned, CD4+ cells averaged roughly 11 million reads.

This clonotype was counted many times. Antigen unknown. Germline-derived CDR1 and CDR2 are LNHDA and SQIVND (reference sequence). V lost 4 bases to trimming and J lost 5 bases; unmatched junction nucleotides: 10. This CDR3 spans 15 amino acids. Findings and caveats of the study: Patients and controls shared over 25 CD8+ CDR3 sequences. For CD8+ Simpson's diversity, patients and controls showed no significant difference.

Investigators profiled TCR beta VDJ and CDR3 from genomic DNA template. TCRdb passed the reads through MiXCR, listing each CDR3 protein once. The sample has about 160,000 distinct CDR3 sequences; approximately 44% are singletons. This sequence was found in a human donor in good health. Sequenced: sorted CD4+, CD8+, or CD8+CD57+ T cells (not recorded which) from PBMCs. The genes are TRBV19 and TRBJ2-5; 7 bases fit TRBD2. CDR3 protein: CASSNPGLGGETQYF. Here the CDR3 DNA reads TGTGCCAGTAGTAACCCGGGACTGGGAGGGGAGACCCAGTACTTC.